The following is a TCR beta chain sequence with its context. There is no known antigen for this receptor. Base qualities are not provided; no much larger clone lies one nucleotide away. Measured from the cysteine to the phenylalanine, the CDR3 is 11 residues long. The only DNA kept is the CDR3, 33 bases in frame from the first base. The V and J ends are trimmed by 7 bases and 6 bases, leaving 10 bases between them. From a lookup of the germline V gene, CDR1 and CDR2 are SGHRS and YFSETQ. These data belong to a study of OX40 agonist ivuxolimab in advanced cancers. Some background on the complete study: Ivuxolimab was an agonistic, fully human IgG2 monoclonal antibody directed against OX40 (CD134), a costimulatory receptor. Intravenous ivuxolimab was administered to patients every 2 weeks at six dose levels: 0.01, 0.1, 0.3, 1.5, 3 and 10 mg/kg. Of the 50 to 55 dose-escalation patients, hepatocellular carcinoma was present in approximately 20, melanoma in approximately 15, renal cell carcinoma in 9 and head and neck cancer in 9. The dose-escalation cohort was about 83% male with a mean age of about 54 years, ranging from roughly 20 to 80. Patients were allowed to have had prior anti-PD-1, anti-PD-L1 or anti-CTLA-4 therapy, and around 40% of the dose-escalation patients had previously received checkpoint inhibitors. Partial responses occurred in three dose-escalation patients: two with cutaneous melanoma and one with hepatocellular carcinoma. Peripheral TCRbeta sequencing was intended to test whether TCR sequence diversity was altered and clonal T-cell expansion was caused by ivuxolimab. The paper covers the monotherapy dose-escalation part of the phase I ivuxolimab trial, which included N ≈ 57 patients. What the work shows at the level of the full study, not this receptor alone: Antigen specificity was not determined for the clonally expanded peripheral T cells. In the 0.1-3.0 mg/kg groups, partial responders had among the lowest normalized peripheral clonal expansion, particularly in CD8+ T cells. At doses of 0.1 to 3.0 mg/kg, clonal expansion of both CD4+ and CD8+ T cells in blood was seen between baseline and week 6. On average, CD8+ T cells showed more expanded clones than CD4+ T cells after ivuxolimab. Low levels of normalized T-cell clonal expansion were also shown by some nonresponding patients.

Patients with autoimmune disease history or receiving systemic immunosuppression were excluded from the trial. Peripheral blood for TCR sequencing was collected from all dose cohorts at baseline, on cycle 4 day 1, and on cycle 7 day 1. The samples were drawn from a first-in-human, open-label, multicenter phase I dose-escalation trial of ivuxolimab. The trial enrolled adults with locally advanced or metastatic head and neck squamous cell, hepatocellular, melanoma or renal cell carcinoma. CD4+ and CD8+ T cells were sorted separately from peripheral blood before TCR sequencing. For sequencing of the TCRbeta CDR3 region, genomic DNA was extracted from the sorted cells. The immunoSEQ Assay was used to sequence the TCRbeta CDR3 regions. TCRdb provides this immuneACCESS table in a form limited to in-frame rearrangements. Some clones are lacking; in checked studies, under half of them reflect an unresolved V gene, and why the rest are absent is not known. The sample table shows some 40,000 clones, and roughly 90% are seen once. Around 16% of the sample goes to the ten largest clones.

This sequence was found in an adult with an advanced solid tumor such as melanoma, head and neck, liver or kidney cancer. Material: CD4+ or CD8+ T cells sorted from blood, obtained in a trial of the OX40 agonist ivuxolimab. The chain employs TRBV5-1 and TRBJ1-1; a tentative D call is TRBD1 (6 bases match). For the CDR3, the sequence is CASLGGAEAFF. The sequenced DNA: TGCGCCAGCCTAGGGGGGGCTGAAGCTTTCTTT. With the portions outside the CDR3 filled from the reference TRBV5-1 and TRBJ1-1 genes, the complete variable region becomes KAGVTQTPRYLIKTRGQQVTLSCSPISGHRSVSWYQQTPGQGLQFLFEYFSETQRNKGNFPGRFSGRQFSNSRSEMNVSTLELGDSALYLCASLGGAEAFFGQGTRLTVV.